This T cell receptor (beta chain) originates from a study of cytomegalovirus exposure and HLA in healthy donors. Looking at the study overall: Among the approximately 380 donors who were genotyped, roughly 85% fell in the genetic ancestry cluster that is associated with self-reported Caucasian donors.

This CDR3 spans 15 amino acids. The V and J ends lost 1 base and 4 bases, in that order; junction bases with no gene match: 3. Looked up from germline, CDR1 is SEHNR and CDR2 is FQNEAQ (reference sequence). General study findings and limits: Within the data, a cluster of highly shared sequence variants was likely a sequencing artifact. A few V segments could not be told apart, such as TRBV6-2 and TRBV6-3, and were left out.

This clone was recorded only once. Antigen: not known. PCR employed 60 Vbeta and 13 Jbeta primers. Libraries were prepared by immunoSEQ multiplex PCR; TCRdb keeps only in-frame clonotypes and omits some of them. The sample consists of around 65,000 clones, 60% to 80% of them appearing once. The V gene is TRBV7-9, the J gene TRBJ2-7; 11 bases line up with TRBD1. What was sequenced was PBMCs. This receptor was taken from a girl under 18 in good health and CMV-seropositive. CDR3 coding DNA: TGTGCCAGCAGCTTAGGGGACAGGGGGGGTTACGAGCAGTACTTC. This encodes CASSLGDRGGYEQYF.